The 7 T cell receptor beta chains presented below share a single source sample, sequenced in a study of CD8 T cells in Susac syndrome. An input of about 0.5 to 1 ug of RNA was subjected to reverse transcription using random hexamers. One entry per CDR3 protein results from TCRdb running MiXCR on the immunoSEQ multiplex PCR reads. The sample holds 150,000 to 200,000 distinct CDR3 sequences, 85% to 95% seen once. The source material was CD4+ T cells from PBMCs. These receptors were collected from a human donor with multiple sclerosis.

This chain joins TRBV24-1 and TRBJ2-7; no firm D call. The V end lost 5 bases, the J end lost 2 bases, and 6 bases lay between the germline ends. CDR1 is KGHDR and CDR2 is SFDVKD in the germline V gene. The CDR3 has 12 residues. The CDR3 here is CATSGDTYEQYF. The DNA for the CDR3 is TGTGCCACCAGTGGCGATACCTACGAGCAGTACTTC.

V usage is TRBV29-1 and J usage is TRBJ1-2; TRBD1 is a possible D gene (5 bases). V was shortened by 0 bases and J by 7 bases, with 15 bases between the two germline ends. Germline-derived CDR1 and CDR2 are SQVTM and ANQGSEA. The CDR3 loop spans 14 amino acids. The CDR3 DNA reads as TGCAGCGTTGAAGAGTCGCCCGGGGGAGGTGGCTACACCTTC. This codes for CSVEESPGGGGYTF.

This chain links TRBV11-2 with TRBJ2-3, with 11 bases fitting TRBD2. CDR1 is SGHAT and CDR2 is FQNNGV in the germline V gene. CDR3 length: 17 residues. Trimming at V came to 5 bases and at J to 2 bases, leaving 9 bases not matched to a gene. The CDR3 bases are TGTGCCAGCAGCCCCTCCCCACTAGCGGGAGTCACAGATACGCAGTATTTT. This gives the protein CASSPSPLAGVTDTQYF.

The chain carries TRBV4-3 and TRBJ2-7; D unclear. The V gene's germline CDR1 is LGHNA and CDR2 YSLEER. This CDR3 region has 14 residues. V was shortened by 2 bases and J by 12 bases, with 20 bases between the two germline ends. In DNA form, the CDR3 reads TGCGCCAGCAGCCAACTTTGGCCCGCCGCCGATCGGTACTTC. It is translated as CASSQLWPAADRYF.

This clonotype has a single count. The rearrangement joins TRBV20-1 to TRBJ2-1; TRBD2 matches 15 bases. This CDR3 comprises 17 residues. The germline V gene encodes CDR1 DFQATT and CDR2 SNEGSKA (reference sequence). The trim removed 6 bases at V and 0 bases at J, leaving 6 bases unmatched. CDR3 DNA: TGCAGTGCACCTGGGACTAGCGGGGGGAGCTCCTACAATGAGCAGTTCTTC. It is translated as CSAPGTSGGSSYNEQFF.

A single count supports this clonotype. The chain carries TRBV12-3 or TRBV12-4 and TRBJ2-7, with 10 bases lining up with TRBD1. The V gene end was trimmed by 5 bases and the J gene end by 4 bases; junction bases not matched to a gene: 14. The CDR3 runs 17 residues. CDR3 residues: CASSTRDRGVRLYEQYF. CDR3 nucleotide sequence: TGTGCCAGCAGTACCCGGGACAGGGGAGTGAGATTGTACGAGCAGTACTTC.

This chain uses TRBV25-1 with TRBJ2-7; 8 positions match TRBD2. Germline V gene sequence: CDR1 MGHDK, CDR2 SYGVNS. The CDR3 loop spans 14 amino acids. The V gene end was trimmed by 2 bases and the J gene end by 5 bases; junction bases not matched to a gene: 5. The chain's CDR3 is CASSESGSPNEQYF. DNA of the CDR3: TGTGCCAGCAGTGAAAGCGGGAGCCCCAACGAGCAGTACTTC.